The clone carrying this T cell receptor beta chain was seen a handful of times. The sample belongs to a study of CD8 T cells in ankylosing spondylitis. Each CDR3 protein is one row after TCRdb ran MiXCR on the 5' RACE reads. The data hold 150,000 to 250,000 distinct CDR3 sequences, with roughly 13% observed a single time. CDR1 and CDR2 from the germline V gene are LGHDT and YNNKEL (reference sequence). V shed 4 bases, J shed 0 bases, and the junction held 5 bases outside the gene matches. This CDR3 spans 16 amino acids. Sample: blood, either unsorted or a sorted T cell fraction (not recorded which). The rearrangement joins TRBV3-1 to TRBJ2-4; 8 bases are a match to TRBD1. The sequence was obtained from a male donor with ankylosing spondylitis or in good health (not recorded which). CDR3 sequence: CASSPGTGLAKNIQYF. As DNA, the CDR3 is TGTGCCAGCAGCCCCGGGACAGGTCTAGCCAAAAACATTCAGTACTTC.